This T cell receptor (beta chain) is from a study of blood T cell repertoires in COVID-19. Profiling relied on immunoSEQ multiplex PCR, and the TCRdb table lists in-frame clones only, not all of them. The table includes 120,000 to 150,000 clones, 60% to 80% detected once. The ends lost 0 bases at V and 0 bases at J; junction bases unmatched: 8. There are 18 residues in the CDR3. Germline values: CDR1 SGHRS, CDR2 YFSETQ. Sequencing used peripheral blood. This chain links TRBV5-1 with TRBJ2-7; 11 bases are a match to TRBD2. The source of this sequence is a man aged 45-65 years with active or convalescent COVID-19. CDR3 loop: CASSLGSGTSGLSYEQYF. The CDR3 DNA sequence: TGCGCCAGCAGCTTGGGTTCCGGGACTAGCGGACTCTCCTACGAGCAGTACTTC.